A single sample is the source of the 13 T cell receptor beta chains below, sequenced in a study of blood T cell repertoires in COVID-19. Generated by immunoSEQ multiplex PCR, the TCRdb table keeps only in-frame clones and is missing some. The table lists about 290,000 clones, roughly 90% of them singletons. Source material: PBMCs or T cells enriched from blood (not recorded which). The receptors originated from a woman between 40 and 50 years old who had recovered from COVID-19.

Remarks on this clone: One junction end does not reproduce the germline sequence, and a read error may be involved. The V and J genes are TRBV7-7 and TRBJ1-3, with 7 bases lining up with TRBD1. The germline gives CDR1 SSHAT, CDR2 FNYEAQ (reference sequence). The CDR3 runs 15 residues. The CDR3 is CASSPGQSSGNTIYF. DNA for the CDR3: TGTGCTAGCAGTCCGGGACAGTCTTCGGGAAACACCATATATTTT.

V and J are TRBV4-1 and TRBJ1-2; weak D call: TRBD1 (5 bases). The germline CDR1 and CDR2 sequences are MGHRA and YSYEKL. The CDR3 consists of 16 residues. V was cut by 3 bases and J by 4 bases, with 18 bases left in between. In DNA form, the CDR3 reads TGCGCCAGCAGCCAGACCGGGACTCTGGGCGCCTATGGCTACACCTTC. Translating it yields CASSQTGTLGAYGYTF.

The chain employs TRBV9 and TRBJ2-5; 11 bases fit TRBD1. The V segment lost 7 bases and the J segment 5 bases; nucleotides outside the gene matches: 1. The CDR3 sequence is 12 residues long. Per germline, CDR1 SGDLS and CDR2 YYNGEE. CDR3 DNA sequence: TGTGCCAGCGGACAGGGGGCCGAGACCCAGTACTTC. Translating gives CASGQGAETQYF.

The gene calls are TRBV30 and TRBJ1-6; D might be TRBD1 (6 bases). Germline lookup yields CDR1 GTSNPN and CDR2 SVGIG (reference sequence). The CDR3 length is 14 residues. V was trimmed by 0 bases and J by 8 bases, leaving 11 bases between them. CDR3 sequence reads: CAWSVRGGHSPLHF. The CDR3 bases are TGTGCCTGGAGTGTACGGGGGGGGCATTCACCCCTCCACTTT.

The rearrangement links TRBV18 to TRBJ2-5; D may be TRBD1 (6 bases). The germline V gene has CDR1 KGHSH and CDR2 LQKENI. Trimming pared 4 bases from V and 4 bases from J, leaving 10 bases between. This CDR3 contains 13 residues. CDR3: CASSLDRRETQYF. The CDR3 DNA reads as TGTGCCAGCTCACTCGACAGGAGAGAGACCCAGTACTTC.

This chain links TRBV9 with TRBJ2-3; 10 nucleotides match TRBD2. This CDR3 has 17 residues. Germline CDR1 SGDLS, CDR2 YYNGEE. V shed 4 bases, J shed 5 bases, and the junction held 13 bases outside the gene matches. As DNA, the CDR3 is TGTGCCAGCAGCCCCGTCGGTAGCGGGGGGTCGGGAGATACGCAGTATTTT. Amino acid sequence: CASSPVGSGGSGDTQYF.

The chain is built from TRBV3-1 (or the pseudogene TRBV3-2) and TRBJ2-2; 7 nucleotides align to TRBD1. Trimming cost V 4 bases and J 8 bases; bases outside gene matches: 4. The length of the CDR3 is 13 residues. Germline-derived CDR1 and CDR2 are LGHDT and YNNKEL (reference sequence). CDR3: CASSRQGPGELFF. CDR3 DNA: TGTGCCAGCAGCCGACAGGGACCGGGGGAGCTGTTTTTT.

The J gene is TRBJ2-5, the V gene TRBV2; 9 nucleotides align to TRBD1. The CDR3 is 16 amino acids. Germline CDR1 is SNHLY and CDR2 is FYNNEI. The junction had 10 bases not matched to a gene; V was cut back by 4 bases and J by 4 bases. The DNA for the CDR3 is TGTGCCAGCAGTGTCAGGGTCCCGGGACAGGGAGAGACCCAGTACTTC. Encoded protein: CASSVRVPGQGETQYF.

The rearrangement uses TRBV5-1 and TRBJ2-7, with 8 bases aligning to TRBD1. Per the germline V gene, CDR1 is SGHRS and CDR2 is YFSETQ. V gave up 0 bases and J gave up 4 bases; unmatched junction bases: 6. This CDR3 has 15 amino acids. The DNA for the CDR3 is TGCGCCAGCAGCTTGGGGACAGGGCGTAGTTACGAGCAGTACTTC. It translates to CASSLGTGRSYEQYF.

V is TRBV19 and J is TRBJ2-5; possibly TRBD1 for D (6 bases). Per germline, CDR1 LNHDA and CDR2 SQIVND (reference sequence). This CDR3 spans 13 amino acids. Between the trimmed V and J ends, which lost 4 bases and 1 base, there was a span of 7 bases. CDR3 nucleotides: TGTGCCAGTAGTAAACAGGGCCAAGAGACCCAGTACTTC. Protein sequence: CASSKQGQETQYF.

The chain is built from TRBV5-6 and TRBJ2-2; D is perhaps TRBD2 (6 bases). The germline CDR1 and CDR2 sequences are SGHDT and YYEEEE. V lost 0 bases, J lost 6 bases, and 18 bases lay in between. The CDR3 sequence is 17 residues long. The CDR3 nucleotides read TGTGCCAGCAGCTTGGGTTATAGCGGTGCTATGGCCGGGGAGCTGTTTTTT. Amino acids: CASSLGYSGAMAGELFF.

V usage is TRBV7-8 and J usage is TRBJ2-3; D remains unclear. CDR1 is SGHVS and CDR2 is FQNEAQ in the germline V gene. The CDR3 is 13 amino acids. Trimming removed 1 base from V and 4 bases from J, with 6 bases in between. The CDR3 here is CASSLGSADTQYF. The CDR3 bases are TGTGCCAGCAGCTTAGGCTCGGCAGATACGCAGTATTTT.

The chain combines TRBV30 with TRBJ1-2; 7 bases fit TRBD1. Germline V gene data show CDR1 as GTSNPN and CDR2 as SVGIG (reference sequence). The V segment lost 4 bases and the J segment 2 bases; nucleotides outside the gene matches: 7. This CDR3 region has 14 residues. As DNA, the CDR3 is TGTGCCTGGAACCGACAGGGAATGAACTATGGCTACACCTTC. This gives the protein CAWNRQGMNYGYTF. Based on the CDR3 plus reference TRBV30 and TRBJ1-2, the full variable domain is SQTIHQWPATLVQPVGSPLSLECTVEGTSNPNLYWYRQAAGRGLQLLFYSVGIGQISSEVPQNLSASRPQDRQFILSSKKLLLSDSGFYLCAWNRQGMNYGYTFGSGTRLTVV.